The entry below gives a single T cell receptor beta chain sequence along with its context. Antigen: not known. From germline, CDR1 is GTSNPN and CDR2 SVGIG (reference sequence). CDR3 size: 13 residues. Trimming shortened V by 3 bases and J by 8 bases, and 13 bases separated the two germline ends. Only in-frame clones appear in the TCRdb table, and some are missing; sequencing was by immunoSEQ multiplex PCR. Of about 56,000 clones in the sample, about 88% were seen once. The data stem from a study of cytomegalovirus exposure and HLA in healthy donors. Study background: The 110 or so validation repertoires, a later analysis reported, used the same platform as the approximately 700 first-cohort repertoires.

Broader study findings: The tendency of first-cohort TCR clusters to co-occur in the 100 to 150 validation repertoires was identified by a subsequent analysis. In vitro, three CMV-associated chains proved specific for CMV antigens.

This receptor was obtained from a woman in her late teens or twenties in good health and CMV-seronegative. Specimen: PBMCs. This chain joins TRBV30 and TRBJ1-4; D is possibly TRBD1 (5 bases). The CDR3 DNA is TGTGCCTGGAGCAGCGGGACTCTCGAAAAACTGTTTTTT. It codes for CAWSSGTLEKLFF. Supplemented by reference TRBV30 and TRBJ1-4, the full variable domain reads SQTIHQWPATLVQPVGSPLSLECTVEGTSNPNLYWYRQAAGRGLQLLFYSVGIGQISSEVPQNLSASRPQDRQFILSSKKLLLSDSGFYLCAWSSGTLEKLFFGSGTQLSVL.